A single T cell receptor beta chain is shown here with its context. The germline V and J ends were trimmed by 3 bases and 3 bases, with 17 bases remaining between them. The CDR3 length is 16 residues. Germline V gene data show CDR1 as SGHAT and CDR2 as FQNNGV. The data were obtained in a study of blood T cell repertoires in COVID-19. Only in-frame clones appear in the TCRdb table, and some are missing; sequencing was by immunoSEQ multiplex PCR. The sample shows 200,000 to 250,000 clones, roughly 85% of them seen only once. Sequenced sample: peripheral blood. This rearrangement joins TRBV11-2 to TRBJ1-1; D remains ambiguous. The TCR was taken from a woman aged 80 or over with acute or convalescent COVID-19. CDR3 region: CASSLGRPRGDTEAFF. CDR3 DNA: TGTGCCAGCAGCTTGGGGAGGCCACGAGGCGACACTGAAGCTTTCTTT.